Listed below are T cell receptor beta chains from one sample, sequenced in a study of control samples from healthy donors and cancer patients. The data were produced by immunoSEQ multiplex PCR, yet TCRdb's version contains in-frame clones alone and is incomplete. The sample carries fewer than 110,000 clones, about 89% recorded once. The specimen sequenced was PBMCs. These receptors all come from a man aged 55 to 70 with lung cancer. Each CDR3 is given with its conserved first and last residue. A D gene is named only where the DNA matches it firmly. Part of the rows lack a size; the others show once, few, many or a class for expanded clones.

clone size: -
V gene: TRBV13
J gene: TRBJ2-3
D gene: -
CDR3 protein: CASSLGQGTDTQYF
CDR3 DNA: TGTGCCAGCAGCTTAGGGCAGGGCACAGATACGCAGTATTTT

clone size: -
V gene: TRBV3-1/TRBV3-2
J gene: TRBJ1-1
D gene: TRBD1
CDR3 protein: CASSPDYRGIKSEAFF
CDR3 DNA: TGTGCCAGCAGCCCAGACTACAGGGGAATTAAATCTGAAGCTTTCTTT

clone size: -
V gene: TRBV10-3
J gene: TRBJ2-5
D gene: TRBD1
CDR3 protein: CAISEGTGQSETQYF
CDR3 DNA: TGTGCCATCAGTGAAGGGACAGGTCAGTCGGAGACCCAGTACTTC

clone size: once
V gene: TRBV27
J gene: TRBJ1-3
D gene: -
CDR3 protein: CASSPGILTSGNTIYF
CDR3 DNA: TGTGCCAGCAGTCCCGGAATTTTGACCTCTGGAAACACCATATATTTT

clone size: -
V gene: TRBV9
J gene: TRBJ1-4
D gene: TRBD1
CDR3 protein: CASSRQGANEKLFF
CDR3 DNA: TGTGCCAGCAGTCGACAGGGGGCTAATGAAAAACTGTTTTTT

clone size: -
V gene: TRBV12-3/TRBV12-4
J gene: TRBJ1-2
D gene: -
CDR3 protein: CASSSGHYYGYTF
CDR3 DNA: TGTGCCAGCAGTTCGGGACACTACTATGGCTACACCTTC

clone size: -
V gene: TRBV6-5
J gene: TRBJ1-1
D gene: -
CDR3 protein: CASSSNANTEAFF
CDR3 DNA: TGTGCCAGCAGTTCTAACGCGAACACTGAAGCTTTCTTT

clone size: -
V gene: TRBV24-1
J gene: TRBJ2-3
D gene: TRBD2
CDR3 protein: CATSDSSGGATDTQYF
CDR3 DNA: TGTGCCACCAGTGACTCTAGCGGGGGGGCCACAGATACGCAGTATTTT

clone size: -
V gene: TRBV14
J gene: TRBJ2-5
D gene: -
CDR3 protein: CASSKELVTATLVRIQETQYF
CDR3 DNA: TGTGCCAGCAGCAAAGAATTAGTGACGGCGACTTTAGTACGAATTCAAGAGACCCAGTACTTC

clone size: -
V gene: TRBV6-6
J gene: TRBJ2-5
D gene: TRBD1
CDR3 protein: CASSDFTGAGKETQYF
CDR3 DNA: TGTGCCAGCAGTGACTTCACAGGGGCGGGTAAAGAGACCCAGTACTTC

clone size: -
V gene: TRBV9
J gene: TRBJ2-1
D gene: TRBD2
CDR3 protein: CASSVGSSGYNEQFF
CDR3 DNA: TGTGCCAGCAGCGTAGGGTCTAGCGGGTACAATGAGCAGTTCTTC

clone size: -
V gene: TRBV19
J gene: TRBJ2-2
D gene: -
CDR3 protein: CASSILQDTGELFF
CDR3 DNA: TGTGCCAGTAGTATACTACAGGACACCGGGGAGCTGTTTTTT

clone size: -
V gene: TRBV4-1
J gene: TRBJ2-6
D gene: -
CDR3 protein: CASSQMRGLSGANVLTF
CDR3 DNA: TGCGCCAGCAGCCAAATGCGGGGCCTCTCTGGGGCCAACGTCCTGACTTTC

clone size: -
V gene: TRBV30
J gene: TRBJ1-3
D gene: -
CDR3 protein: CAWRYTDENTIYF
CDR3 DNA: TGTGCCTGGAGGTACACGGACGAGAACACCATATATTTT

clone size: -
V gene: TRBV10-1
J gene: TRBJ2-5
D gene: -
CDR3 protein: CASSESWGTQYF
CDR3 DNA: TGCGCCAGCAGTGAGTCATGGGGGACCCAGTACTTC

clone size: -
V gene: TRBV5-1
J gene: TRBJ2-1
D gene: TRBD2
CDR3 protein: CASSYLAGVSYNEQFF
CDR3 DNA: TGCGCCAGCAGCTACCTAGCGGGGGTCTCCTACAATGAGCAGTTCTTC

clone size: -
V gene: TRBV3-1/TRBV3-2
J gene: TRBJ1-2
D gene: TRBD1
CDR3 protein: CASSQGTGEGYTF
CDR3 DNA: TGTGCCAGCAGCCAAGGGACAGGGGAAGGCTACACCTTC

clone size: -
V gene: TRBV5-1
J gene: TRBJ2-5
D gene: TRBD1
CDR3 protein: CASSLVGTGEETQYF
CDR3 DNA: TGCGCCAGCAGCTTGGTCGGGACAGGGGAAGAGACCCAGTACTTC

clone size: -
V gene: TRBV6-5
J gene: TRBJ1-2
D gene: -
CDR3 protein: CASSQLSPGSYGYTF
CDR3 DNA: TGTGCCAGCAGCCAATTAAGCCCAGGGTCCTATGGCTACACCTTC

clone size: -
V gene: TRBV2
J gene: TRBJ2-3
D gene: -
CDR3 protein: CASRDGIRGTQYF
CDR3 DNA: TGTGCCAGCAGGGATGGGATTCGGGGTACGCAGTATTTT

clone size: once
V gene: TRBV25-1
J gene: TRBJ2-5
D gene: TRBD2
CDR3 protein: CASSSTLSTSGGQETQYF
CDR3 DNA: TGTGCCAGCAGTTCGACCCTCTCGACTAGCGGGGGCCAAGAGACCCAGTACTTC

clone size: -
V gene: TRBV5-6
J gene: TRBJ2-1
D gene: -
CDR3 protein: CASSLKGYSYNEQFF
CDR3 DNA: TGTGCCAGCAGCTTGAAAGGGTATTCGTACAATGAGCAGTTCTTC

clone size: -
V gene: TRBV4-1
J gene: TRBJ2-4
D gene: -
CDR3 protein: CASSQSPARGSENIQYF
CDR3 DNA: TGCGCCAGCAGCCAATCCCCTGCCCGAGGCAGCGAAAACATTCAGTACTTC

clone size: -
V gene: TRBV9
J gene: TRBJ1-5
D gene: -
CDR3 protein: CASSARDLNQPQHF
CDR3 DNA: TGTGCCAGCAGCGCTCGGGACCTCAATCAGCCCCAGCATTTT

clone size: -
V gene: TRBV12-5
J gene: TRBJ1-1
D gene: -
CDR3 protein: CASGFNTEAFF
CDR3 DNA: TGTGCTAGTGGTTTTAACACTGAAGCTTTCTTT

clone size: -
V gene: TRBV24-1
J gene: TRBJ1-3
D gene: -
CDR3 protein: CATSPAGTAGNTIYF
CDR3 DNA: TGTGCCACCAGCCCAGCAGGTACAGCTGGAAACACCATATATTTT

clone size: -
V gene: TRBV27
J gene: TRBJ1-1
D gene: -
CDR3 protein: CASSFGNTEAFF
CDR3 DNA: TGTGCCAGCAGTTTTGGGAACACTGAAGCTTTCTTT

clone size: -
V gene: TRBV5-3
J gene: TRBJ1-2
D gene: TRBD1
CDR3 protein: CARSLDRGRGYTF
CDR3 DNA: TGTGCCAGAAGCTTGGACAGGGGGCGTGGCTACACCTTC

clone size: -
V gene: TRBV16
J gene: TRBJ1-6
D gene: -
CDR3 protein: CASSTNSGSSYNSPLHF
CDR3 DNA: TGTGCCAGCAGTACAAACTCGGGGAGCTCCTATAATTCACCCCTCCACTTT

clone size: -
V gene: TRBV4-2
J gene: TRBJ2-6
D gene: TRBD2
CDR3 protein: CASSQVSLAGSSGANVLTF
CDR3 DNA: TGTGCCAGCAGCCAAGTAAGTCTAGCGGGGAGCTCTGGGGCCAACGTCCTGACTTTC

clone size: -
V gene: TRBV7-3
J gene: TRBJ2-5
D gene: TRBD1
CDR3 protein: CASSLSGTGGQETQYF
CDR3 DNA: TGTGCCAGCAGCTTAAGTGGGACAGGGGGTCAAGAGACCCAGTACTTC

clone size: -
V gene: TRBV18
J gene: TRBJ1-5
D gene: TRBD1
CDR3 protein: CASSEGQFNQPQHF
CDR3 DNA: TGTGCCAGCTCCGAGGGACAGTTCAATCAGCCCCAGCATTTT

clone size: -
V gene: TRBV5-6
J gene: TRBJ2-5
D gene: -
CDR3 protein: CASPKRETQETQYF
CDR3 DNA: TGTGCCAGCCCAAAGAGGGAAACCCAAGAGACCCAGTACTTC

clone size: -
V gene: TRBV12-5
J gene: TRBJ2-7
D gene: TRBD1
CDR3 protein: CASGLTGWNYEQYF
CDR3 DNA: TGTGCTAGTGGCTTGACAGGGTGGAACTACGAGCAGTACTTC

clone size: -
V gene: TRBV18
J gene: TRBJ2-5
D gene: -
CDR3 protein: CASSPALGRMGETQYF
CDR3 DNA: TGTGCCAGCTCACCGGCCTTAGGACGGATGGGAGAGACCCAGTACTTC

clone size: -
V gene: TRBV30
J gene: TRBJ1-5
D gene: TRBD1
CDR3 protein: CAWSTGTGNQPQHF
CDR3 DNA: TGTGCCTGGAGCACGGGGACAGGTAATCAGCCCCAGCATTTT

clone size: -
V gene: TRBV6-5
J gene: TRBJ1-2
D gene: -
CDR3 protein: CASSTQTGNYGYTF
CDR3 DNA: TGTGCCAGCAGTACCCAAACAGGGAACTATGGCTACACCTTC

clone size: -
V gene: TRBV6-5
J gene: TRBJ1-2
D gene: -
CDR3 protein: CASSYRGARIGYTF
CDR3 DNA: TGTGCCAGCAGTTACCGCGGAGCTAGGATTGGCTACACCTTC

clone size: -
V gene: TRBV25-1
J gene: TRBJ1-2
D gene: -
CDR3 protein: CASSGGLAYGYTF
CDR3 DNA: TGTGCCAGCAGTGGAGGACTCGCCTATGGCTACACCTTC